This TCR beta chain originates from a study of blood T cell dynamics during melanoma immunotherapy. Generated by immunoSEQ multiplex PCR, the TCRdb table keeps only in-frame clones and is missing some. The sample has tens of thousands of clones, approximately 88% seen once; the top ten hold approximately 10%. The length of the CDR3 is 17 residues. Germline V gene lookup returns CDR1 SGHVS and CDR2 FQNEAQ. Trimming removed 5 bases from V and 3 bases from J; junction bases left unmatched: 9. Documented time point: week 3, after first cycle of checkpoint inhibitor. The sequences come from blood, collected from a patient treated with checkpoint blockade. The rearrangement joins TRBV7-8 to TRBJ2-7, with TRBD2 matching 14 bases. The TCR comes from a human donor with melanoma. DNA for the CDR3: TGTGCCAGCAGCCCGGCCGGGGGGACTAGCGGGAGCTACGAGCAGTACTTC. The encoded protein is CASSPAGGTSGSYEQYF.